This T cell receptor (beta chain) was identified in a study of blood T cells in healthy people across ages. Overall study results and limits: Comparison with aged donors showed that long-lived donors had more naive CD4+ cells and higher diversity.

The CDR3 totals 13 residues. Germline lookup yields CDR1 KGHDR and CDR2 SFDVKD. V lost 3 bases, J lost 6 bases, and 8 bases lay in between. Details on this clonotype: Its antigen is not identified.

Using a J-beta primer mix together with a sample-barcoded 5' primer, a second PCR was run for about 6 to 11 cycles. TCRdb re-called the 5' RACE reads with MiXCR, one entry per CDR3 protein. The sample has under 1 million distinct CDR3 sequences, around two fifths seen once; the top ten hold under 20%. Specimen: blood. The receptor was isolated from a man between 60 and 70 years old in good health. The chain has TRBV24-1 and TRBJ2-1; D is unclear. CDR3: CATSDTKANEQFF. Written as DNA, the CDR3 is TGTGCCACCAGTGATACAAAGGCCAATGAGCAGTTCTTC.